This is a list of T cell receptor beta chains from one sample in a study of T cell responses to AZD1222 COVID-19 vaccine. Clones were read by immunoSEQ multiplex PCR, and TCRdb kept only the in-frame ones, dropping some. The sample carries about 110,000 clones, 82% recorded once. This sample comprised peripheral blood, obtained on day 0 of AZD1222 vaccination. Receptors were obtained from an adult in good health. Both conserved end residues are part of each CDR3. D genes are given only for firm matches. Clone sizes are given selectively: once, few, many, or a class where the clone is expanded.

V gene	D gene	clone size	J gene	CDR3 DNA	CDR3 protein
TRBV4-3	TRBD2	.	TRBJ2-3	TGCGCCAGCAGCCATATAGCGGGGGGTAACACAGATACGCAGTATTTT	CASSHIAGGNTDTQYF
TRBV18	.	.	TRBJ1-2	TGTGCCAGCTCACCCACCAACGGGGGCGAGGGCTATGGCTACACCTTC	CASSPTNGGEGYGYTF
TRBV15	TRBD1	few	TRBJ2-3	TGTGCCACCAGCAGAGGCCCCGGACAGGAAGATTTT	CATSRGPGQEDF
TRBV16	.	.	TRBJ1-2	TGTGCCAGCAGCCATGGACAGAGCTATGGCTACACCTTC	CASSHGQSYGYTF
TRBV2	.	.	TRBJ1-6	TGTGCCAGCAGCCGGGGGGGGGCCCCAAATTCACCCCTCCACTTT	CASSRGGAPNSPLHF
TRBV5-1	TRBD1	.	TRBJ2-7	TGCGCCAGCATCGGGACAGGGGGTACCGAGCAGTACTTC	CASIGTGGTEQYF
TRBV12-3/TRBV12-4	.	.	TRBJ1-5	TGTGCCAGCAGTGTTGGTCAGCCCCAGCATTTT	CASSVGQPQHF
TRBV7-9	TRBD2	.	TRBJ2-1	TGTGCCAGCAGCCTCTTAGCGGGGAGCTACAATGAGCAGTTCTTC	CASSLLAGSYNEQFF
TRBV13	.	.	TRBJ2-1	TGTGCCAGCAGCTTAGGGGTCTACATCAATGAGCAGTTCTTC	CASSLGVYINEQFF
TRBV7-8	.	.	TRBJ2-7	TGTGCCAGCAGCTTAGACGGCGAGCAGTACTTC	CASSLDGEQYF
TRBV4-1	.	few	TRBJ1-2	TGCGCCAGCAGCCAATTAAGGGGAACCTATGGCTACACCTTC	CASSQLRGTYGYTF
TRBV6-5	.	.	TRBJ2-6	TGTGCCAGCAGGGGACATTTCTCTGGGGCCAACGTCCTGACTTTC	CASRGHFSGANVLTF
TRBV7-2	TRBD2	.	TRBJ2-2	TGTGCCAGCAGCGGACTAGCGGGGAGGAACACCGGGGAGCTGTTTTTT	CASSGLAGRNTGELFF
TRBV6-5	.	.	TRBJ1-1	TGTGCCAGCAGCTCAACTAGTTACACTGAAGCTTTCTTT	CASSSTSYTEAFF
TRBV7-8	.	.	TRBJ2-3	TGTGCCAGCAGGGCCGGGACATCGAGAACAGATACGCAGTATTTT	CASRAGTSRTDTQYF
TRBV6-2/TRBV6-3	.	.	TRBJ2-7	TGTGCCAGCAGTTACCGCCAGGGAGGCTACGAGCAGTACTTC	CASSYRQGGYEQYF
TRBV11-2	.	.	TRBJ1-2	TGTGCCAGCAGCTTAGTCGGGATTGGAGGCTATGGCTACACCTTC	CASSLVGIGGYGYTF
TRBV7-9	.	.	TRBJ2-1	TGTGCCAGCAGCAGTTATTTGGACGCCGATGAGCAGTTCTTC	CASSSYLDADEQFF
TRBV18	.	.	TRBJ1-4	TGTGCCAGCACGGAGAATGAAAAACTGTTTTTT	CASTENEKLFF
TRBV10-3	.	once	TRBJ1-2	TGTGCCATCAGTGCCATGCTAGGGCAGCCTCTCCATGGCTACACCTTC	CAISAMLGQPLHGYTF
TRBV18	TRBD1	.	TRBJ1-1	TGTGCCAGCTCACGGGGGCTAGGGGGCCTGGGGCACACTGAAGCTTTCTTT	CASSRGLGGLGHTEAFF
TRBV4-3	TRBD2	few	TRBJ2-1	TGCGCCAGCAGCCAAGGTCCTAGCGGGGGGTACAATGAGCAGTTCTTC	CASSQGPSGGYNEQFF
TRBV27	.	.	TRBJ1-1	TGTGCCAGCAGTCCCAACCGGTGGAACACTGAAGCTTTCTTT	CASSPNRWNTEAFF
TRBV6-5	TRBD1	.	TRBJ1-5	TGTGCCAGCAGACCAATCGACAGGGGGAATCAGCCCCAGCATTTT	CASRPIDRGNQPQHF
TRBV2	.	.	TRBJ2-5	TGTGCCAGCCGCGGGGATCAAGAGACCCAGTACTTC	CASRGDQETQYF
TRBV7-2	TRBD1	.	TRBJ2-7	TGTGCCAGCAGCTCAAATCCCGGACAGGCTATGAAGCAGTACTTC	CASSSNPGQAMKQYF
TRBV9	.	few	TRBJ1-3	TGTGCCAGCAGCGTAAGGGCCATCCAACCCTCTGGAAACACCATATATTTT	CASSVRAIQPSGNTIYF
TRBV7-8	TRBD1	once	TRBJ2-7	TGTGCCAGCAGCTCACAGGGGAATTACGAGCAGTACTTC	CASSSQGNYEQYF
TRBV18	.	.	TRBJ2-7	TGTGCCAGCTCACCAAAGGGGAGCGGGGAGCAGTACTTC	CASSPKGSGEQYF
TRBV4-1	.	.	TRBJ1-2	TGCGCCAGCAGTCAAATCAGGGGAGAGTATGGCTACACCTTC	CASSQIRGEYGYTF
TRBV5-6	.	.	TRBJ2-5	TGTGCCAGCAGCGGTCTGGGGACCCAGTACTTC	CASSGLGTQYF
TRBV19	.	.	TRBJ1-1	TGTGCCAGTAGTATAGTCTTACTTGGCGGGACTGAAGCTTTCTTT	CASSIVLLGGTEAFF
TRBV5-1	TRBD2	once	TRBJ2-5	TGCGCCAGCAGCTTCGACAGCGGGAGGCTTGGGACCCAGTACTTC	CASSFDSGRLGTQYF
TRBV27	.	.	TRBJ1-1	TGTGCCAGCAGTTTCAGGGGCACTGAAGCTTTCTTT	CASSFRGTEAFF
TRBV7-2	.	.	TRBJ1-1	TGTGCCAGCAGCTTAGATCTGGGTCTTATGGGACATAGAATCGCTTTCTTT	CASSLDLGLMGHRIAFF
TRBV7-9	.	.	TRBJ1-4	TGTGCCAGCAGCTTAGTAAGGGAAAGAAACCCAACTAATGAAAAACTGTTTTTT	CASSLVRERNPTNEKLFF
TRBV30	TRBD1	.	TRBJ1-3	TGTGCCTGGAGCCTCATGGACAGGCTCTCTGGAAACACCATATATTTT	CAWSLMDRLSGNTIYF
TRBV6-1	TRBD2	.	TRBJ2-2	TGTGCCAGCAGTGAAGCTGGGGGAGGGTTCCCCACCGGGGAGCTGTTTTTT	CASSEAGGGFPTGELFF
TRBV2	.	.	TRBJ1-3	TGTGCCAGCAGTGAATATCTTGGCTGGGCGTCTGGAAACACCATATATTTT	CASSEYLGWASGNTIYF
TRBV7-3	.	.	TRBJ2-5	TGTGCCAGCAGCTCAGGGGCATGGGAGGCCCAGTACTTC	CASSSGAWEAQYF
TRBV20-1	.	once	TRBJ1-1	TGCAGTGCTTCCCAGGGGATTGAAGCTTTCTTT	CSASQGIEAFF
TRBV4-3	.	.	TRBJ2-6	TGCGCCAGCAGCCAAGATAGATCGGGTGCAGGGGCCAACGTCCTGACTTTC	CASSQDRSGAGANVLTF
TRBV4-1	TRBD2	once	TRBJ2-5	TGCGCCAGCAGCCTCCGACTGACGGGGGGAGAGACCCAGTACTTC	CASSLRLTGGETQYF
TRBV6-2/TRBV6-3	.	.	TRBJ2-7	TGTGCCAGCAGTAGCCCTCGGGGCCGCTCCGGATACGAGCAGTACTTC	CASSSPRGRSGYEQYF
TRBV6-2/TRBV6-3	.	.	TRBJ1-1	TGTGCCAGCAGTTACGGACGGGGAAGGTCGAACACTGAAGCTTTCTTT	CASSYGRGRSNTEAFF
TRBV6-5	TRBD1	.	TRBJ1-2	TGTGCCAGCAGTTACTCAACGGGACAGTACTATGGCTACACCTTC	CASSYSTGQYYGYTF
TRBV24-1	TRBD1	.	TRBJ2-1	TGTGCCACCATGCCGGGACAGGGCACGGGTGAGCAGTTCTTC	CATMPGQGTGEQFF
TRBV2	TRBD1	.	TRBJ1-2	TGTGCCAGCAGTTGGGAGACAGGGGGCTATGGCTACACCTTC	CASSWETGGYGYTF
TRBV12-3/TRBV12-4	.	few	TRBJ2-5	TGTGCCAGCAGTGTCGGAACTGTCGAGACCCAGTACTTC	CASSVGTVETQYF
TRBV6-5	.	once	TRBJ2-3	TGTGCCAGCAGCCTAATGGGGGAACTCACAGATACGCAGTATTTT	CASSLMGELTDTQYF
TRBV10-3	TRBD2	.	TRBJ2-1	TGTGCCGCCGCCGGACTAGGAGTGAATGAGCAGTTCTTC	CAAAGLGVNEQFF
TRBV27	.	.	TRBJ1-2	TGTGCCAGCAGTCCATACAATGGCCCTCCGGGTGGCTACACCTTC	CASSPYNGPPGGYTF
TRBV18	.	.	TRBJ1-2	TGTGCCAGCTCACCGGGGGAGGGGAGAGCTAACTATGGCTACACCTTC	CASSPGEGRANYGYTF
TRBV21-1	.	.	TRBJ1-5	TGTGCCAGCAGCAAAGGCGAGGATGGACAGCCCCAGCATTTT	CASSKGEDGQPQHF
TRBV30	TRBD1	.	TRBJ1-2	TGTGCCTCTGACAGGGCTAACTATGGCTACACCTTC	CASDRANYGYTF
TRBV6-2/TRBV6-3	.	once	TRBJ1-2	TGTGCCAGCAGTTACGTGGACAACAGGCGTGGCTACACCTTC	CASSYVDNRRGYTF
TRBV15	.	once	TRBJ1-4	TGTGCCACCAGCAGACGAAGGGGAACTAATGAAAAACTGTTTTTT	CATSRRRGTNEKLFF
TRBV13	.	.	TRBJ2-4	TGTGCCAGCAGCTCCGCCCCGGGCTACTCAAATTACATTCAGTACTTC	CASSSAPGYSNYIQYF
TRBV6-2/TRBV6-3	.	few	TRBJ2-1	TGTGCCAGCAGTTATGGGTGGGGGGCCTACAATGAGCAGTTCTTC	CASSYGWGAYNEQFF